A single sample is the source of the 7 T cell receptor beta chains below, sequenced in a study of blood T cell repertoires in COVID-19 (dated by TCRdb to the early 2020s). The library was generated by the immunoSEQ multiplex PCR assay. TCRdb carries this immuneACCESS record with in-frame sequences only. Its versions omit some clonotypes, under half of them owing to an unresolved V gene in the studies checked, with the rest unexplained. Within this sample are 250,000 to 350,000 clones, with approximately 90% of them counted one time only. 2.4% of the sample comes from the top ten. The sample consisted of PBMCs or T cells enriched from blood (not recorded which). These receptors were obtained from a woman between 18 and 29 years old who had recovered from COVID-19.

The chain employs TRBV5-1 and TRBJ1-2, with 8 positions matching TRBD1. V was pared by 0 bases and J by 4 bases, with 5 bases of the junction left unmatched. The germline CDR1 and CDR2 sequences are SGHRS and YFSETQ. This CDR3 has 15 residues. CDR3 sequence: CASSLAAGGIYGYTF. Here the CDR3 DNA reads TGCGCCAGCAGCTTGGCGGCAGGGGGCATCTATGGCTACACCTTC.

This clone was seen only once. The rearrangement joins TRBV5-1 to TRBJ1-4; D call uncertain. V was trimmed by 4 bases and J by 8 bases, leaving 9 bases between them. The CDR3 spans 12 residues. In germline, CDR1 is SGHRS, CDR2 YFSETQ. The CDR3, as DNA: TGCGCCAGCAGCCTTCTCGGGGAAAAACTGTTTTTT. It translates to CASSLLGEKLFF.

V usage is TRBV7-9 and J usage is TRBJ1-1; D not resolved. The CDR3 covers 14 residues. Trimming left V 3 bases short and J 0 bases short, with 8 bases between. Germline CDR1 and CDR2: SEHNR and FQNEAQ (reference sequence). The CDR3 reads CASSLRVMNTEAFF. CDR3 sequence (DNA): TGTGCCAGCAGCTTGCGGGTCATGAACACTGAAGCTTTCTTT.

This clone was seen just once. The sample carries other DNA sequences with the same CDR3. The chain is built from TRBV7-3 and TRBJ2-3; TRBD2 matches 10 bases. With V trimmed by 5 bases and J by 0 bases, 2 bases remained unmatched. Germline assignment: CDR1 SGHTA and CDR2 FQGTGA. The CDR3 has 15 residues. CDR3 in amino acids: CASSRAGGSTDTQYF. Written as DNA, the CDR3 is TGTGCCAGCAGCAGAGCGGGGGGGAGCACAGATACGCAGTATTTT.

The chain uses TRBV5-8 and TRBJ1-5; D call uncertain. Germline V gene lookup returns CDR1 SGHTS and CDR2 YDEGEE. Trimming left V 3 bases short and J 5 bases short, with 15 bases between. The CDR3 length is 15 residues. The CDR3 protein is CASSSRTSADQPQHF. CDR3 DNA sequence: TGTGCCAGCAGCTCAAGGACTTCGGCGGATCAGCCCCAGCATTTT.

CDR3 coding DNA: TGCAGCGTTCGTTTAGGACAGTTGAACACTGAAGCTTTCTTT. Protein: CSVRLGQLNTEAFF. This chain joins TRBV29-1 and TRBJ1-1, with D perhaps matching TRBD1 (6 bases). CDR3 length: 14 amino acids. The germline CDR1 and CDR2 sequences are SQVTM and ANQGSEA. V was trimmed by 5 bases and J by 0 bases, leaving 13 bases between them.

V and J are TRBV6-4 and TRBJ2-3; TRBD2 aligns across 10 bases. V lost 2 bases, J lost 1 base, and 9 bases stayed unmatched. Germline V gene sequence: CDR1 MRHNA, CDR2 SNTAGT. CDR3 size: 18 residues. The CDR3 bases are TGTGCCAGCAGTGACCGAGGGGCTAGCGGGGGCCGCACAGATACGCAGTATTTT. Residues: CASSDRGASGGRTDTQYF.